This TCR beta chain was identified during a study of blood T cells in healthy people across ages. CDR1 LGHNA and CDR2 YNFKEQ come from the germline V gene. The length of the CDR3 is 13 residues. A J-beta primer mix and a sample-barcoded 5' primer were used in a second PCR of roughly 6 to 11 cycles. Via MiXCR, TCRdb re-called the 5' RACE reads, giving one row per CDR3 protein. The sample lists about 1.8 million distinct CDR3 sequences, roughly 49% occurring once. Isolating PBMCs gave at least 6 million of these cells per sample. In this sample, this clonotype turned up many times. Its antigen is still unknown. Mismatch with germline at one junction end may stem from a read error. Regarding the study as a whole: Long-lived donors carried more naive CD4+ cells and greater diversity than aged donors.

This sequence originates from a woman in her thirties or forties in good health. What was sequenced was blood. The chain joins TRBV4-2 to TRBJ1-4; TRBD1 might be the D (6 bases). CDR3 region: CASSPQGNEKLFF. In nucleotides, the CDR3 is TGCGCCAGCAGCCCACAGGGTAATGAAAAACTGTTTTTT.